Listed below are T cell receptor beta chains from one sample, sequenced in a study of CD8 T cells in Susac syndrome. TCRdb independently ran MiXCR on the immunoSEQ multiplex PCR reads; one entry per CDR3 protein. The sample holds over 70,000 distinct CDR3 sequences, around 96% seen once. The specimen was CD8+ T cells from PBMCs. The source is a human donor with Susac syndrome. Both conserved end residues are part of each CDR3. The order of the fields is clone size, J gene, D gene, V gene, CDR3 protein, CDR3 DNA. The D gene is left open where the match is weak. Size values are once, few and many counts, or a class for expanded clones, and some rows have none.

- | TRBJ1-5 | - | TRBV27 | CASSLLGGNQPQHF | TGTGCCAGCAGTTTATTAGGGGGCAATCAGCCCCAGCATTTT
- | TRBJ1-1 | TRBD1 | TRBV4-3 | CASSLGTGGTEAFF | TGCGCCAGCAGCCTCGGGACAGGGGGCACTGAAGCTTTCTTT
once | TRBJ2-5 | - | TRBV4-3 | CASSQGSSGFGETQYF | TGCGCCAGCAGCCAAGGCAGCTCTGGTTTCGGAGAGACCCAGTACTTC
- | TRBJ2-5 | TRBD2 | TRBV15 | CATSRLPGGGPETQYF | TGTGCCACCAGCAGACTGCCCGGGGGGGGTCCGGAGACCCAGTACTTC
- | TRBJ2-3 | - | TRBV20-1 | CSAEMAGHRSTDTQYF | TGCAGTGCTGAGATGGCGGGCCACCGTAGCACAGATACGCAGTATTTT
once | TRBJ2-3 | - | TRBV20-1 | CSARRFSAGRKTDTQYF | TGCAGTGCTAGAAGGTTTTCGGCAGGGCGTAAGACAGATACGCAGTATTTT
- | TRBJ2-5 | - | TRBV3-1 | CASSQDLETQYF | TGTGCCAGCAGCCAAGATCTTGAGACCCAGTACTTC
- | TRBJ2-1 | TRBD2 | TRBV29-1 | CSVLAGGSSYNEQFF | TGCAGCGTACTAGCGGGGGGCAGCTCCTACAATGAGCAGTTCTTC
once | TRBJ2-7 | - | TRBV30 | CAWAIAHEQYF | TGTGCCTGGGCCATTGCCCACGAGCAGTACTTC
- | TRBJ2-3 | - | TRBV27 | CASSSGHITDTQYF | TGTGCCAGCAGCTCTGGGCACATCACAGATACGCAGTATTTT
- | TRBJ2-3 | - | TRBV6-1 | CASSPGQNLQYF | TGTGCCAGCAGCCCCGGACAGAACCTGCAGTATTTT
- | TRBJ1-1 | - | TRBV9 | CASSDHEGMNTEAFF | TGTGCCAGCAGTGACCATGAGGGGATGAACACTGAAGCTTTCTTT
- | TRBJ2-5 | - | TRBV28 | CASSLDGRVQETQYF | TGTGCCAGCAGTCTCGACGGAAGGGTCCAAGAGACCCAGTACTTC
- | TRBJ2-7 | - | TRBV28 | CASSLSGTGEQYF | TGTGCCAGCAGTTTATCCGGGACGGGGGAGCAGTACTTC
- | TRBJ2-1 | TRBD2 | TRBV30 | CAWTIGTSVIYNEQFF | TGTGCCTGGACCATAGGGACTAGCGTCATCTACAATGAGCAGTTCTTC
- | TRBJ1-1 | - | TRBV20-1 | CSARPRGRENTEAFF | TGCAGTGCTAGACCCCGGGGGCGGGAGAACACTGAAGCTTTCTTT
- | TRBJ1-6 | - | TRBV7-8 | CASSIGVVDSPLHF | TGTGCCAGCAGCATAGGGGTGGTAGATTCACCCCTCCACTTT
- | TRBJ2-4 | - | TRBV7-2 | CASSLELTLAKNIQYF | TGTGCCAGCAGCTTAGAGTTGACACTAGCCAAAAACATTCAGTACTTC
- | TRBJ2-3 | TRBD2 | TRBV7-3 | CASSFRSGGRTDTQYF | TGTGCCAGCAGCTTCCGTAGCGGGGGACGCACAGATACGCAGTATTTT
once | TRBJ2-4 | - | TRBV20-1 | CSALPQFPPKNIQYF | TGCAGTGCCCTACCCCAGTTCCCGCCCAAAAACATTCAGTACTTC
- | TRBJ2-7 | TRBD1 | TRBV6-6 | CASSDTTGTGTYEQYF | TGTGCCAGCAGTGACACAACCGGGACAGGGACCTACGAGCAGTACTTC
- | TRBJ2-3 | - | TRBV29-1 | CSGDSTDTQYF | TGCAGCGGGGACAGCACAGATACGCAGTATTTT
- | TRBJ1-1 | - | TRBV13 | CASNPAMNTEAFF | TGTGCCAGCAACCCGGCAATGAACACTGAAGCTTTCTTT
- | TRBJ1-1 | TRBD1 | TRBV19 | CASSMGQVIGLNTEAFF | TGTGCCAGTAGTATGGGACAGGTCATCGGATTGAACACTGAAGCTTTCTTT
- | TRBJ2-5 | TRBD1 | TRBV27 | CASSPRQGARETQYF | TGTGCCAGCAGTCCCCGACAGGGGGCTCGAGAGACCCAGTACTTC
- | TRBJ1-2 | - | TRBV12-3/TRBV12-4 | CASSLAGAVRDYGYTF | TGTGCCAGCAGTTTAGCGGGCGCGGTGAGGGACTATGGCTACACCTTC
- | TRBJ2-2 | - | TRBV24-1 | CATNTLTGELFF | TGTGCCACCAACACCCTCACCGGGGAGCTGTTTTTT
- | TRBJ1-1 | - | TRBV20-1 | CSAGGPKAFF | TGCAGTGCCGGGGGGCCTAAAGCTTTCTTT
- | TRBJ1-2 | - | TRBV20-1 | CSASSQPYGYTF | TGCAGTGCTAGCTCCCAGCCTTATGGCTACACCTTC
- | TRBJ2-3 | - | TRBV20-1 | CSARGGTRSTDTQYF | TGCAGTGCTAGAGGCGGGACTCGCAGCACAGATACGCAGTATTTT